What follows is one TCR beta chain and its context. The data derive from a study of T cells after somatic rescue of genetic block. Deletions cut 0 bases from V and 2 bases from J, with 10 bases between. The CDR3 is made up of 15 amino acids. Germline loops: CDR1 SGHTS, CDR2 YDEGEE. Repertoires were generated with immunoSEQ multiplex PCR, while TCRdb's copy carries only in-frame clones and drops some. This repertoire shows approximately 58,000 clones, around 96% found once; its top ten account for around 0.078%. Material for sequencing was peripheral blood mononuclear cells (PBMCs). The chain couples TRBV5-8 to TRBJ2-3; maybe TRBD2 (6 bases). The receptor was derived from a child younger than two. The CDR3 reads CASSLAGSPTDTQYF. For the CDR3, the DNA is TGTGCCAGCAGCTTGGCCGGGAGCCCCACAGATACGCAGTATTTT.